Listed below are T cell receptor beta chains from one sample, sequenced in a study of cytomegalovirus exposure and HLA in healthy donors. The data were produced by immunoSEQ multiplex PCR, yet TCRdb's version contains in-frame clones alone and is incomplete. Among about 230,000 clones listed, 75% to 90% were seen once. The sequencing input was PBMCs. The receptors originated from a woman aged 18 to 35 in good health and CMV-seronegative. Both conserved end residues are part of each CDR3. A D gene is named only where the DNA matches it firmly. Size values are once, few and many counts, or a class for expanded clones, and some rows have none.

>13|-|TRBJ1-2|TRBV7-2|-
TGTGCCAGCAGCTCCTACCTCGACTATGGCTACACCTTC
CASSSYLDYGYTF
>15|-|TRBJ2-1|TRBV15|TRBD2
TGTGCCACCAGTACGTCTAGCGGGACCTACAATGAGCAGTTCTTC
CATSTSSGTYNEQFF
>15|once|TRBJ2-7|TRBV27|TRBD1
TGTGCCAGCAGTTTAGGGCCAGGGGGCGTCTACGAGCAGTACTTC
CASSLGPGGVYEQYF
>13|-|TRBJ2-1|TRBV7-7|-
TGTGCCAGCAGCCGGGACTCTAGAAATGAGCAGTTCTTC
CASSRDSRNEQFF
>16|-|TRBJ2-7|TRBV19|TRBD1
TGTGCCAGTAGACTAAAGGGGACAGGGAACTTGTACGGGCAGTACTTC
CASRLKGTGNLYGQYF
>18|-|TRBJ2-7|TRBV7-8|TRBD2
TGTGCCAGCAGCTTACCCGGACTAGCGGGAGGCTGGGTCTACGAGCAGTACTTC
CASSLPGLAGGWVYEQYF
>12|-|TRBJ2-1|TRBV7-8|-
TGTGCCAGCAGCTTATGGGCAGGTGAGCAGTTCTTC
CASSLWAGEQFF
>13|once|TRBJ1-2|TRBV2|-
TGTGCCAGCAGTATTCTAGCTAACTATGGCTACACCTTC
CASSILANYGYTF
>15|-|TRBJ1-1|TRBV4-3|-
TGCGCCAGCAGCCCTGGGACTCTCCTGGGCACTGAAGCTTTCTTT
CASSPGTLLGTEAFF
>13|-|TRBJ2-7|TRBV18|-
TGTGCCAGCTCACCACCCGACGGGGACGAGCAGTACTTC
CASSPPDGDEQYF
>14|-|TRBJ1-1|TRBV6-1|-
TGTGCCAGCAGTGAACTAGCATCAAACACTGAAGCTTTCTTT
CASSELASNTEAFF
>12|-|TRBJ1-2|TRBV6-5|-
TGTGCCAGCAGTCTCCAGGGATGGGGCTACACCTTC
CASSLQGWGYTF
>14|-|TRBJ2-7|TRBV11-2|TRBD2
TGTGCCAGCAGCTTATTAGCGGGGGACTACGAGCAGTACTTC
CASSLLAGDYEQYF
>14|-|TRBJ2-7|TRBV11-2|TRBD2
TGTGCCAGCAGCTTAGATGGACTAGCGGAAGAGCAGTACTTC
CASSLDGLAEEQYF
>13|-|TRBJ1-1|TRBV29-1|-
TGCAGCGTTAGGACAGAAATGAACACTGAAGCTTTCTTT
CSVRTEMNTEAFF
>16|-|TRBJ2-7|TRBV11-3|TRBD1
TGTGCCAGCAGCTTAGCGGGATACAGGGGACCGTACGAGCAGTACTTC
CASSLAGYRGPYEQYF
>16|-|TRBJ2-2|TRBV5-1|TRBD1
TGCGCCAGCAGCCCGGGACAGGGGGGCCCCTCGATGGAGCTGTTTTTT
CASSPGQGGPSMELFF
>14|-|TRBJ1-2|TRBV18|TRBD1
TGTGCCAGCTCACAAGACAGGGGGCTACGTGGCTACACCTTC
CASSQDRGLRGYTF
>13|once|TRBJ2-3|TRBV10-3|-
TGTGCCATCAGTGAGCCCGTCGTCTATACGCAGTATTTT
CAISEPVVYTQYF
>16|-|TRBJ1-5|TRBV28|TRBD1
TGTGCCAGCACCAAGAAGACAGGGCTTGGCAATCAGCCCCAGCATTTT
CASTKKTGLGNQPQHF
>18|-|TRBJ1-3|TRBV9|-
TGTGCCAGCAGCGGGGGGGAAGGACGGATTTACTCTGGAAACACCATATATTTT
CASSGGEGRIYSGNTIYF
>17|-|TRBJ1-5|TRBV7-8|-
TGTGCCAGCAGCTTAGCCCCCGCGGCAGGGGTAAATCAGCCCCAGCATTTT
CASSLAPAAGVNQPQHF
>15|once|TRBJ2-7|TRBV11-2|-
TGTGCCAGCAGCCTAGAACGGGGGGCCAACTACGAGCAGTACTTC
CASSLERGANYEQYF
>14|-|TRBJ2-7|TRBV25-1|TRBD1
TGTGCCAGCAGTGAGACAGGGTGGGACTACGAGCAGTACTTC
CASSETGWDYEQYF
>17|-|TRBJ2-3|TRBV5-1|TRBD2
TGCGCCAGCAGCTCGCCCCTAGCGGGAGGGCCCACAGATACGCAGTATTTT
CASSSPLAGGPTDTQYF
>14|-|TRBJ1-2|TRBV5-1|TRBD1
TGCGCCAGCAGCTTCTTACACGACAGGGATGGCTACACCTTC
CASSFLHDRDGYTF
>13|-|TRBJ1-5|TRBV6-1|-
TGTGCCAGCGAGGATGGTAATAATCAGCCCCAGCATTTT
CASEDGNNQPQHF
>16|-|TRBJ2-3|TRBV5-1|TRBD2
TGCGCCAGCAGCTTGCTTAGCGGGGGGGCGGCAGATACGCAGTATTTT
CASSLLSGGAADTQYF
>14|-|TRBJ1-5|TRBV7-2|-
TGTGCCAGCAGCCCAGGACCCGGGGATCAGCCCCAGCATTTT
CASSPGPGDQPQHF
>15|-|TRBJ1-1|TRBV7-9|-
TGTGCCAGCAGCTCGTCGACAGGAGTAAACACTGAAGCTTTCTTT
CASSSSTGVNTEAFF
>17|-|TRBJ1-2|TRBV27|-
TGTGCCAGCAGTTTAGGGTCGGGAGGACCCTCTAACTATGGCTACACCTTC
CASSLGSGGPSNYGYTF
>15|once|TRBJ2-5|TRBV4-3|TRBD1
TGCGCCAGCAGCCGGACAGGGGCCGGCGGAGAGACCCAGTACTTC
CASSRTGAGGETQYF
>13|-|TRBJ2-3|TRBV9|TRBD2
TGTGCCAGCAGGCTAGCGGGGGATGATACGCAGTATTTT
CASRLAGDDTQYF
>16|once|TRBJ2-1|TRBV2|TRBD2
TGTGCCAGCAAGCTGCCGGGACTACGAACCTACAATGAGCAGTTCTTC
CASKLPGLRTYNEQFF
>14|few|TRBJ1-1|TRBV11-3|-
TGTGCCAGCAGCGTTCCTTATTTAGTCACTGAAGCTTTCTTT
CASSVPYLVTEAFF
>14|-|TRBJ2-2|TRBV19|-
TGTGCCACTATAAACCGGGGGGCCGGCGGGGAGCTGTTTTTT
CATINRGAGGELFF
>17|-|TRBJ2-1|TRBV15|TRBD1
TGTGCCACCAGCAGTCCTTTTCGGGGACAGGGATACAATGAGCAGTTCTTC
CATSSPFRGQGYNEQFF
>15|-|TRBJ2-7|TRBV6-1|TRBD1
TGTGCCAGCAGTGGAGGGACAGGGGGCTTCTACGAGCAGTACTTC
CASSGGTGGFYEQYF
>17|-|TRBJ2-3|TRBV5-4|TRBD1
TGTGCCAGCAGCTTGGCGGGGCGAGGACAGGGGGCAGATACGCAGTATTTT
CASSLAGRGQGADTQYF
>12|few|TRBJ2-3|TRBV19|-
TGTGCCAGTAGCCTGAACAGGGATACGCAGTATTTT
CASSLNRDTQYF
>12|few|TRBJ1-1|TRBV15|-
TGTGCCACCGGGAAGGGGCGGACTGAAGCTTTCTTT
CATGKGRTEAFF
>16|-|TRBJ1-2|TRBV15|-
TGTGCCACCAGCAGCCAACAGGACAGCGATTTCTATGGCTACACCTTC
CATSSQQDSDFYGYTF
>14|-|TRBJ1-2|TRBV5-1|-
TGCGCCAGCAGCTTGGCCCTGACAGCCTATGGCTACACCTTC
CASSLALTAYGYTF
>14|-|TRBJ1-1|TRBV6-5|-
TGTGCCAGCAGTTACTCAGAAGGGAGCCTCGGAGCTTTCTTT
CASSYSEGSLGAFF